Listed below are T cell receptor beta chains from one sample, sequenced in a study of cytomegalovirus exposure and HLA in healthy donors. Clones were read by immunoSEQ multiplex PCR, and TCRdb kept only the in-frame ones, dropping some. The sample contains about 210,000 clones, around 86% of which appear only once. What was sequenced was PBMCs. The receptor set was obtained from a woman in her forties or fifties in good health and CMV-seropositive. Both conserved end residues are part of each CDR3. D genes are given only for firm matches. Rows may omit the clone size; those that give it use once, few, many or a size class.

D	J	size	V	DNA	CDR3
NA	TRBJ2-7	once	TRBV5-1	TGCGCCAGCAGCCCTGCGGGGAACAGCCACTACGAGCAGTACTTC	CASSPAGNSHYEQYF
NA	TRBJ1-2	NA	TRBV27	TGTGCCAGCAGAGACTTACAGGTTAACTATGGCTACACCTTC	CASRDLQVNYGYTF
TRBD1	TRBJ1-6	NA	TRBV7-9	TGTTCCAGCAGGGGACAGGGGAGCTCCTATAATTCACCCCTCCACTTT	CSSRGQGSSYNSPLHF
TRBD2	TRBJ2-1	NA	TRBV23-1	TGCGCCAGCAGTCGGGGAGCGGGGGAGCTGAACAATGAGCAGTTCTTC	CASSRGAGELNNEQFF
TRBD2	TRBJ2-3	NA	TRBV5-1	TGCGCCAGCGGGGCGGGGGACTTCCGCACAGATACGCAGTATTTT	CASGAGDFRTDTQYF
NA	TRBJ1-2	NA	TRBV5-1	TGCGCCAGCAGCTTTAATGGAGGGGAGGGCTATGGCTACACCTTC	CASSFNGGEGYGYTF
NA	TRBJ2-1	NA	TRBV7-9	TGTGCCAGCAGCCCGGGGACTTTTGAGCAGTTCTTC	CASSPGTFEQFF
NA	TRBJ2-3	NA	TRBV5-1	TGCGCCAGCAGCTTGGCTCTGGCCGATACGCAGTATTTT	CASSLALADTQYF
NA	TRBJ2-5	NA	TRBV7-8	TGTGCCAGCAGCCCGCGCAGGGGCAGACAAGAGACCCAGTACTTC	CASSPRRGRQETQYF
NA	TRBJ1-4	NA	TRBV30	TGTGCCTGGAGTGTACGATCTTTCGGGTGGGCAACTAATGAAAAACTGTTTTTT	CAWSVRSFGWATNEKLFF
TRBD1	TRBJ2-5	NA	TRBV18	TGTGCCAGCTCAACAATACAGGGGCGGGAAGAGACCCAGTACTTC	CASSTIQGREETQYF
NA	TRBJ1-1	NA	TRBV25-1	TGTGCCAGCTCCAAGGGGCGGAACACTGAAGCTTTCTTT	CASSKGRNTEAFF
TRBD1	TRBJ1-1	NA	TRBV29-1	TGCAGCGTGGACAGGGGGCGGAACACTGAAGCTTTCTTT	CSVDRGRNTEAFF
NA	TRBJ1-2	NA	TRBV28	TGTGCCAGCAGTTTAGACTACAGGGCTAACTATGGCTACACCTTC	CASSLDYRANYGYTF
NA	TRBJ2-1	NA	TRBV19	TGTGCCAGTGGCGGAGGGGGCGGTGAGCAGTTCTTC	CASGGGGGEQFF
TRBD2	TRBJ2-7	NA	TRBV5-6	TGTGCCAGCAGCTTGACCCCCCTAGCGGATTCCTACGAGCAGTACTTC	CASSLTPLADSYEQYF
TRBD2	TRBJ2-5	NA	TRBV2	TGTGCCAGCAGTGTACCTACTAGCGGGGTGGGTAAGACCCAGTACTTC	CASSVPTSGVGKTQYF
TRBD1	TRBJ2-1	NA	TRBV7-2	TGTGCCAGCAGCTTAGCCCTGGGACAGGGCTACAATGAGCAGTTCTTC	CASSLALGQGYNEQFF
TRBD1	TRBJ2-5	NA	TRBV19	TGTGCCAGTAGCCCTCTGGGACAGGGGGAAGAGACCCAGTACTTC	CASSPLGQGEETQYF
TRBD2	TRBJ2-7	NA	TRBV19	TGTGCCAGTAGTTTCCTAGCGGCCTCCTACGAGCAGTACTTC	CASSFLAASYEQYF
NA	TRBJ1-2	NA	TRBV5-4	TGTGCCAGCAGCTTGGACAGGTACTATGGCTACACCTTC	CASSLDRYYGYTF
TRBD2	TRBJ2-5	NA	TRBV7-2	TGTGCCAGCAGCTTATGGGGCGGGGGGGAAGAGACCCAGTACTTC	CASSLWGGGEETQYF